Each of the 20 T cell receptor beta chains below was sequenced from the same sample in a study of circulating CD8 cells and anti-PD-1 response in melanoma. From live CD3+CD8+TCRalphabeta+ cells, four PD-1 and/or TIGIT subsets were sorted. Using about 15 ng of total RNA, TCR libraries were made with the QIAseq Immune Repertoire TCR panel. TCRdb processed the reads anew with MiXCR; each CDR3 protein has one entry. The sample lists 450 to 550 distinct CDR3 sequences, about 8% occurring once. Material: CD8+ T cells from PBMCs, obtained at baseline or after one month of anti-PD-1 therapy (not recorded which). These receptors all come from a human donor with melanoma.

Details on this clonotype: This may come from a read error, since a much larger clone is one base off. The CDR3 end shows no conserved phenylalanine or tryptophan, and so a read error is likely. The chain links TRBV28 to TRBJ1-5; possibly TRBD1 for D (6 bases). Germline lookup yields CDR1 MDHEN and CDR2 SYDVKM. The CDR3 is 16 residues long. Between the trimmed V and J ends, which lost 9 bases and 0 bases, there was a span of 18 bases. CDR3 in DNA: TGTGCCAGTAGAACAGGGACATTCTATAGCAATCAGCCCCAGCATCTT. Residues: CASRTGTFYSNQPQHL.

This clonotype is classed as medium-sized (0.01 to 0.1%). Here the CDR3 DNA reads TGTGCCAGTAGAAGAACTAGCGGGGCCTACAATGAGCAGTTCTTC. The encoded protein is CASRRTSGAYNEQFF. This chain joins TRBV19 and TRBJ2-1; TRBD2 aligns across 10 bases. V shed 6 bases, J shed 2 bases, and the junction held 4 bases outside the gene matches. Per germline, CDR1 LNHDA and CDR2 SQIVND (reference sequence). The CDR3 is 15 amino acids.

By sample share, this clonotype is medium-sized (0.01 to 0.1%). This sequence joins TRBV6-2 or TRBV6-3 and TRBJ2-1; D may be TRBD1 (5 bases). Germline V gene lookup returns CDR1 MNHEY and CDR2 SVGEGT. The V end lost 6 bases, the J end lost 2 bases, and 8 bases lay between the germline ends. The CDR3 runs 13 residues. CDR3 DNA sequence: TGTGCCAGCAGCAGGACAACCTACAATGAGCAGTTCTTC. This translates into CASSRTTYNEQFF.

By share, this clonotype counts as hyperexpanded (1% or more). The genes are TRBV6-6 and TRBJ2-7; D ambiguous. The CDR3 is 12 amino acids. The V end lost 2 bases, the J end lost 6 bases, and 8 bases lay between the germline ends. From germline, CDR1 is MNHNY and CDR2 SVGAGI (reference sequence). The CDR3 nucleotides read TGTGCCAGCAGTTACCTCCATACCGAGCAGTACTTC. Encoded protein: CASSYLHTEQYF.

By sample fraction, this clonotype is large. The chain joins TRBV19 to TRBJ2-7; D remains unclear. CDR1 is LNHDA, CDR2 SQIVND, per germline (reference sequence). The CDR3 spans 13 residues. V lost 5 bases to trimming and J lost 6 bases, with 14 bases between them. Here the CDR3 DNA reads TGTGCCAGTAGTCTAGTCCGGACGGGCGAGCAGTACTTC. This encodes CASSLVRTGEQYF.

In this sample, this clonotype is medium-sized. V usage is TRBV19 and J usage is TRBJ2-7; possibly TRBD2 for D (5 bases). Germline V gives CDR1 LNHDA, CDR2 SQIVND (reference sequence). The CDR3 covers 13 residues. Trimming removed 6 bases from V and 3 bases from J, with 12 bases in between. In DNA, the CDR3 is TGTGCCAGTAGCCTCACTAGGGACTACGAGCAGTACTTC. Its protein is CASSLTRDYEQYF.

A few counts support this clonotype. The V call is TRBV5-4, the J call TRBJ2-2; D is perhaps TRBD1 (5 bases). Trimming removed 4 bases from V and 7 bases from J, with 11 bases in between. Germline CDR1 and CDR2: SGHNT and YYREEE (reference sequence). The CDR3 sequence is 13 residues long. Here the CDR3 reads CASSPRQSGELFF. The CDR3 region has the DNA TGTGCCAGCAGCCCGCGACAGAGCGGGGAGCTGTTTTTT.

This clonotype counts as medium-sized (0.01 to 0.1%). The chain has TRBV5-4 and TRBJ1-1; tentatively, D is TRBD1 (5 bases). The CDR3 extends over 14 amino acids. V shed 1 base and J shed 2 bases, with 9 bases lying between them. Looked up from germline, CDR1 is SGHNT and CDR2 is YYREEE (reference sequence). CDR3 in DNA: TGTGCCAGCAGCTTGAGAAGGGGAAACACTGAAGCTTTCTTT. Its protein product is CASSLRRGNTEAFF. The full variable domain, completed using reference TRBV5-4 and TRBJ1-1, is ETGVTQSPTHLIKTRGQQVTLRCSSQSGHNTVSWYQQALGQGPQFIFQYYREEENGRGNFPPRFSGLQFPNYSSELNVNALELDDSALYLCASSLRRGNTEAFFGQGTRLTVV.

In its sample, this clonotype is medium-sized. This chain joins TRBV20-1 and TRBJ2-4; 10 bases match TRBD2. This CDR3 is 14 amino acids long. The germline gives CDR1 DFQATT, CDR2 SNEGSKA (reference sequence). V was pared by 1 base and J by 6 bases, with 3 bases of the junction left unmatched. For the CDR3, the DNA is TGCAGTGCTAGAGCGTTAGCGGGGGGAAACATTCAGTACTTC. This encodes CSARALAGGNIQYF.

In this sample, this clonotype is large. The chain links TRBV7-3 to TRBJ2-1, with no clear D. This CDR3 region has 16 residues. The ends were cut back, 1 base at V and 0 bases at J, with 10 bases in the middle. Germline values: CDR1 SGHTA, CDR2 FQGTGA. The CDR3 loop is CASSLMVGNSYNEQFF. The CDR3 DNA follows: TGTGCCAGCAGCTTAATGGTGGGGAACTCCTACAATGAGCAGTTCTTC.

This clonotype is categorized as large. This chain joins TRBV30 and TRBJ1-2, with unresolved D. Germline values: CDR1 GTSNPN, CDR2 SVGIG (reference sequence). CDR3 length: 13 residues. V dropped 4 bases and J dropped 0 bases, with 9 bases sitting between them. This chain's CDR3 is CAWIDGSNYGYTF. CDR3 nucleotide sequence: TGTGCCTGGATTGACGGATCTAACTATGGCTACACCTTC. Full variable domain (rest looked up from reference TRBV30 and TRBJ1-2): SQTIHQWPATLVQPVGSPLSLECTVEGTSNPNLYWYRQAAGRGLQLLFYSVGIGQISSEVPQNLSASRPQDRQFILSSKKLLLSDSGFYLCAWIDGSNYGYTFGSGTRLTVV.

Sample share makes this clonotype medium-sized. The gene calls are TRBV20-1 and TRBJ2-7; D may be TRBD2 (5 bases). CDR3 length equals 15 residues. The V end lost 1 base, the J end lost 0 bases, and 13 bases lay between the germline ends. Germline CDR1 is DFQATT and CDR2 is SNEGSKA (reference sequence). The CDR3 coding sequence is TGCAGTGCTAGAGGCACTAGTCATTCCTCCTACGAGCAGTACTTC. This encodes CSARGTSHSSYEQYF.

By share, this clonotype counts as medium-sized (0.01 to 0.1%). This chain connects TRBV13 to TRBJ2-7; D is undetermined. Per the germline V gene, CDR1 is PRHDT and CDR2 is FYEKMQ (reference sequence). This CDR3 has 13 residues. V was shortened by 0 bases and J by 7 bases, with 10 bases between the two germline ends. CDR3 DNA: TGTGCCAGCAGCTTAGGAGCAGACCGGGAGCAGTACTTC. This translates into CASSLGADREQYF. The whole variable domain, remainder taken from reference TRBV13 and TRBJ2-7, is AAGVIQSPRHLIKEKRETATLKCYPIPRHDTVYWYQQGPGQDPQFLISFYEKMQSDKGSIPDRFSAQQFSDYHSELNMSSLELGDSALYFCASSLGADREQYFGPGTRLTVT.

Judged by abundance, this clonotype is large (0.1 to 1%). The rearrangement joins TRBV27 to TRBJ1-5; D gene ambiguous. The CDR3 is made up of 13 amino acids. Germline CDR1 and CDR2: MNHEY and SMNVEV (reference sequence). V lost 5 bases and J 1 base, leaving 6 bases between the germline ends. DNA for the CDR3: TGTGCCAGCAGTCTCGGGAGCAATCAGCCCCAGCATTTT. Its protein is CASSLGSNQPQHF.

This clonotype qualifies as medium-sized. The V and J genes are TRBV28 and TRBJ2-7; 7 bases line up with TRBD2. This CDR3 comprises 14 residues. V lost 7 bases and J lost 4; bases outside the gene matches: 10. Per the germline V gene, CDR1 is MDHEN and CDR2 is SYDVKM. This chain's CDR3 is CASNSNRAGYEQYF. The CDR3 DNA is TGTGCCAGCAACTCCAATCGAGCGGGGTACGAGCAGTACTTC.

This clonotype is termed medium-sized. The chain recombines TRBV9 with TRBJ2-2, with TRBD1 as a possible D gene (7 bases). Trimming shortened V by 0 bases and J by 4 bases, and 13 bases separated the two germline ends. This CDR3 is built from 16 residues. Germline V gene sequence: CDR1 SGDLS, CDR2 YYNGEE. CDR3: CASSVAHRGGTGELFF. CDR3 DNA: TGTGCCAGCAGCGTAGCGCACAGGGGAGGCACCGGGGAGCTGTTTTTT.

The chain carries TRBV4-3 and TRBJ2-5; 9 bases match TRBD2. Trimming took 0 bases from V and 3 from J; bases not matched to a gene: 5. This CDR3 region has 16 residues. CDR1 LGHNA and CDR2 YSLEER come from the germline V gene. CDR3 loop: CASSQDAAGGEETQYF. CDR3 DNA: TGCGCCAGCAGCCAAGATGCAGCGGGGGGCGAAGAGACCCAGTACTTC.

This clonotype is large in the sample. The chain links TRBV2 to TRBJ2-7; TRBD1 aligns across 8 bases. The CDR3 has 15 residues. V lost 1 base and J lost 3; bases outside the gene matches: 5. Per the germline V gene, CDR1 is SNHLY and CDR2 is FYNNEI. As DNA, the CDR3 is TGTGCCAGCAGTGAAGGGTACAGGGGGTTCTACGAGCAGTACTTC. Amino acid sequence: CASSEGYRGFYEQYF.

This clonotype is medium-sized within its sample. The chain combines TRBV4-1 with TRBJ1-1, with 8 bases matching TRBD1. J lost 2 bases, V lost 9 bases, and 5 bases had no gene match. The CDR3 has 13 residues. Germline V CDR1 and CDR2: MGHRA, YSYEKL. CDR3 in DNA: TGCGCCAGTGGGGCAGGGGGCAACACTGAAGCTTTCTTT. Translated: CASGAGGNTEAFF.

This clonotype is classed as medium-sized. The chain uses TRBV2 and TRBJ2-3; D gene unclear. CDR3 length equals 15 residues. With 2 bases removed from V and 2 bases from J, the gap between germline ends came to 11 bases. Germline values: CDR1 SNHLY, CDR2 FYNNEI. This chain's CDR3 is CASSEYVRDTDTQYF. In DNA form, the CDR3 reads TGTGCCAGCAGTGAATACGTCAGAGACACAGATACGCAGTATTTT.